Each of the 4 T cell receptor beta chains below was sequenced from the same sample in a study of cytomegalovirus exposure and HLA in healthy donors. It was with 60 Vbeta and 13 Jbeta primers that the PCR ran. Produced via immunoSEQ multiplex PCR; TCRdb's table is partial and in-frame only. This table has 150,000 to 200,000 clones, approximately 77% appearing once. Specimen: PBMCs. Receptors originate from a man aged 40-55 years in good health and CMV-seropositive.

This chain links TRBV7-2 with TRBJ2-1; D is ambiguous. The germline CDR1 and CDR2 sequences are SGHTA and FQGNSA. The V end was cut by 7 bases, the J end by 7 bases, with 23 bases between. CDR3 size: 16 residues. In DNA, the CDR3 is TGTGCCAGCATTCGATTTGCGGCGCGCTCGGGTAATGAGCAGTTCTTC. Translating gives CASIRFAARSGNEQFF.

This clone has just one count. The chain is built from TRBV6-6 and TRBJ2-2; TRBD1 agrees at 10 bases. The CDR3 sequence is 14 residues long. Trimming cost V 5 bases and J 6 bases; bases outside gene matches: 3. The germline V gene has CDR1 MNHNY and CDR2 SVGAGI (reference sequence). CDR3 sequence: CASSRDRGAGELFF. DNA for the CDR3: TGTGCCAGCAGTCGGGACAGGGGAGCCGGGGAGCTGTTTTTT.

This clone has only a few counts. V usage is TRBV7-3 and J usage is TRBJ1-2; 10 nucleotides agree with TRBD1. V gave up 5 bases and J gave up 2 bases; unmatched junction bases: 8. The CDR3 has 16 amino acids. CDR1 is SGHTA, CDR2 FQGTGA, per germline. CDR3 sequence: CASSPDGTGANYGYTF. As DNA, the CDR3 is TGTGCCAGCAGCCCCGACGGGACAGGGGCCAACTATGGCTACACCTTC.

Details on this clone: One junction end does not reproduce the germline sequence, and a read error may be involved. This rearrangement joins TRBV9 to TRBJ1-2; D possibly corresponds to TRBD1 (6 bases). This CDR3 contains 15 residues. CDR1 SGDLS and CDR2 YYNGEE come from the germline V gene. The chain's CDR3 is CASSVSGQTNYGYPF. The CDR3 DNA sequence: TGTGCTAGCAGCGTTTCAGGACAGACTAACTATGGCTACCCCTTC.